What follows describes a single T cell receptor beta chain. Its antigen is not known. The data belong to a study of identical twins. Study-wide results and caveats: Out-of-frame alpha sequences shared by twins showed excess low generation probability. There is a chance that invariant MAIT and iNKT cells partially muddied zero-insertion analyses. Whereas memory repertoires showed no such difference, abundant cord blood beta clonotypes carried fewer insertions.

V was clipped by 4 bases and J by 2 bases, with 16 bases between them. Germline V gene sequence: CDR1 SGHDT, CDR2 YYEEEE. CDR3 length: 17 amino acids. TCRdb passed the 5' RACE reads through MiXCR, listing each CDR3 protein once. Among a few hundred thousand distinct CDR3 sequences listed, more than 9.5% were seen once. The data also belong to a second study, concerning yellow fever vaccine responses in identical twins.

This TCR came from a woman between 18 and 29 years old in good health. The sample taken for sequencing was memory (CD45RO+) T cells sorted from blood. The V and J genes are TRBV5-6 and TRBJ2-6; D remains unclear. CDR3 amino acids: CASSRQTVGAGANVLTF. The CDR3 DNA follows: TGTGCCAGCAGCCGGCAAACTGTTGGAGCTGGGGCCAACGTCCTGACTTTC.